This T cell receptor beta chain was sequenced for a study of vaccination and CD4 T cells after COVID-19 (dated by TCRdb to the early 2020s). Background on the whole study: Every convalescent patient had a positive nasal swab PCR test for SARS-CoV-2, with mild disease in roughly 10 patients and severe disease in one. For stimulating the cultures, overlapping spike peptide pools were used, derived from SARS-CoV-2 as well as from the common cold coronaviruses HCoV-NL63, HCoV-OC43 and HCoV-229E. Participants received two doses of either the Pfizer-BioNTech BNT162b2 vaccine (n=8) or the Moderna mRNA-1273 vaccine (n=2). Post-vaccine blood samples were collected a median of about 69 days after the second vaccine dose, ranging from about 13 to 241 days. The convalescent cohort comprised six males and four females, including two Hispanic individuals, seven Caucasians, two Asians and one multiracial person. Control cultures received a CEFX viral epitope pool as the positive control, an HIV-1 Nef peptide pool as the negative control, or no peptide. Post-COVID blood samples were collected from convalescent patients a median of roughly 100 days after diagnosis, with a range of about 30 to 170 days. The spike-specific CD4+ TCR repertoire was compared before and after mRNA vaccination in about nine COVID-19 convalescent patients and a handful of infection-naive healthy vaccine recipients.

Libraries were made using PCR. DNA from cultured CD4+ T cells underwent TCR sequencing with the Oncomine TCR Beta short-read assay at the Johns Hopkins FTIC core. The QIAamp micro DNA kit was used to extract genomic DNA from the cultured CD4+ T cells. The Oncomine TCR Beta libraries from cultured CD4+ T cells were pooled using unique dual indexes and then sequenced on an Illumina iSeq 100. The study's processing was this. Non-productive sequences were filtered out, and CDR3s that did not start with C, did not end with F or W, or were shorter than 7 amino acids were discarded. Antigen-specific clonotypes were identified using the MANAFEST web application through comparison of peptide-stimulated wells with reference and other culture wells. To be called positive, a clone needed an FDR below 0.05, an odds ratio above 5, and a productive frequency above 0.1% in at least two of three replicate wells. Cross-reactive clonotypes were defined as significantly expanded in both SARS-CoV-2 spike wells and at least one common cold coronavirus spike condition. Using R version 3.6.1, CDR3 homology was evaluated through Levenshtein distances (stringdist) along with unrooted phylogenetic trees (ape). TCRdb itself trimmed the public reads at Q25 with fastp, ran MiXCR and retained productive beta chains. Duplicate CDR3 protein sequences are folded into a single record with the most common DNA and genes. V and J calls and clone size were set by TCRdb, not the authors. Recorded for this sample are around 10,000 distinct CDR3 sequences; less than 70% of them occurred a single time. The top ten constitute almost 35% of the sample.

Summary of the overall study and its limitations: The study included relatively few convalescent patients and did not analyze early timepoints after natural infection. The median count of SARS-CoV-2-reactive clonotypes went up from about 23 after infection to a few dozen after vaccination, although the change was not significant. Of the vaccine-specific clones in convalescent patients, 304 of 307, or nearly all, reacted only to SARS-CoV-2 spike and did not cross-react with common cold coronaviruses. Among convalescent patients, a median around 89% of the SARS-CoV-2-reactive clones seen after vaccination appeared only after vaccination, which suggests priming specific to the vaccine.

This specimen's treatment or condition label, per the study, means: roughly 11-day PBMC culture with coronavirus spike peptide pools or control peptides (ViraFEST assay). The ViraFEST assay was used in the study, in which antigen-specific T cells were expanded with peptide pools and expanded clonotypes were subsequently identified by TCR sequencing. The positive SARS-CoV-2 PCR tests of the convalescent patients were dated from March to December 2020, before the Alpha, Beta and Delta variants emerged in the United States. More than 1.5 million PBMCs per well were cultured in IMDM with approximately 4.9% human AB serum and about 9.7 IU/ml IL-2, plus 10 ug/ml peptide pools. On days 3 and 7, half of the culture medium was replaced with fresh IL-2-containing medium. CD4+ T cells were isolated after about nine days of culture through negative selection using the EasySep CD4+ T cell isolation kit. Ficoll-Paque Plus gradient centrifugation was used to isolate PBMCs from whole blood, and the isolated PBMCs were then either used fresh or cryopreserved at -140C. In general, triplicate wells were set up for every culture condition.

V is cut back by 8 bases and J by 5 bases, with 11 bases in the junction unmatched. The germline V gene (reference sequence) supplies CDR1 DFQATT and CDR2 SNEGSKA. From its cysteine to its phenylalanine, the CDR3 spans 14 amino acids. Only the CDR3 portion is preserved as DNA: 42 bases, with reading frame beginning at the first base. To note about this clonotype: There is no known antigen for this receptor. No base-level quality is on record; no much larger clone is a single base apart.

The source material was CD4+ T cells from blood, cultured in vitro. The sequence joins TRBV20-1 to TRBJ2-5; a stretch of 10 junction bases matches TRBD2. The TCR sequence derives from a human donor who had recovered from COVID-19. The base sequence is TGCAGTCCCGCCTTACTAGCGGGGAGGGAGACCCAGTACTTC. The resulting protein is CSPALLAGRETQYF.